The 4 T cell receptor beta chains given below trace back to one sample, sequenced in a study of CD8 T cells in Susac syndrome. RNA amounts of about 0.45 to 1 ug underwent reverse transcription with random hexamers. TCRdb redid the calling of the immunoSEQ multiplex PCR reads with MiXCR, one entry per CDR3 protein. The table shows almost 450,000 distinct CDR3 sequences, with 75% to 90% occurring only once. Sequenced material: CD8+ T cells from PBMCs. These receptors all come from a human donor with multiple sclerosis.

This chain links TRBV9 with TRBJ1-1; D may be TRBD1 (5 bases). Germline V CDR1 and CDR2: SGDLS, YYNGEE. This CDR3 has 16 amino acids. V was clipped by 0 bases and J by 3 bases, with 15 bases between them. CDR3 loop: CASSVEGRADDTEAFF. The CDR3 DNA follows: TGTGCCAGCAGCGTAGAGGGCAGGGCCGACGACACTGAAGCTTTCTTT.

Concerning this clonotype: At one boundary the junction diverges from the germline segment, which might be a read error. The rearrangement uses TRBV5-4 and TRBJ1-2; the D gene is possibly TRBD1 (6 bases). The CDR3 covers 14 residues. Germline CDR1 reads SGHNT; CDR2 reads YYREEE (reference sequence). The CDR3 DNA reads as TGCGCCGGCAGACAAGGGGGTGCTTTAGGTGGCTACACCTTC. Translated: CAGRQGGALGGYTF. The variable domain in full, with the rest retrieved from reference TRBV5-4 and TRBJ1-2, is ETGVTQSPTHLIKTRGQQVTLRCSSQSGHNTVSWYQQALGQGPQFIFQYYREEENGRGNFPPRFSGLQFPNYSSELNVNALELDDSALYLCAGRQGGALGGYTFGSGTRLTVV.

The chain is built from TRBV3-1 and TRBJ2-7; unclear D gene. CDR1 is LGHDT and CDR2 is YNNKEL in the germline V gene (reference sequence). The CDR3 covers 14 residues. The V gene lost 4 bases and the J gene lost 4 bases, with 14 bases spanning the gap. The CDR3 region is CASSPARVTYEQYF. Here the CDR3 DNA reads TGTGCCAGCAGCCCGGCTAGGGTAACGTACGAGCAGTACTTC.

The CDR3 is CASKTSYEQYF. CDR3 sequence (DNA): TGTGCCAGTAAGACTAGCTACGAGCAGTACTTC. The chain has TRBV6-1 and TRBJ2-7; tentative D call: TRBD2 (6 bases). The CDR3 is 11 residues long. Germline V gene sequence: CDR1 MNHNS, CDR2 SASEGT. Trimming shortened V by 9 bases and J by 3 bases, and 9 bases separated the two germline ends.